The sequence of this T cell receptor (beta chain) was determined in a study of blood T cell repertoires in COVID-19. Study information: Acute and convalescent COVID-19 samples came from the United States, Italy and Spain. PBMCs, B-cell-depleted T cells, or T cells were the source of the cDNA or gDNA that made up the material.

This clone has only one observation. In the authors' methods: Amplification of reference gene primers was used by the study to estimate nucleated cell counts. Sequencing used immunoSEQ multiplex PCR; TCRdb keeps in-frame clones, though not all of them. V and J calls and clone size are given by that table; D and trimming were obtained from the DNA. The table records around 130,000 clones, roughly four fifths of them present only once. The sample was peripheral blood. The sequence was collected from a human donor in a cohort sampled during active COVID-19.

The CDR3 protein is CASLGQGNTEAFF. The CDR3 nucleotides read TGTGCCAGTCTGGGACAGGGGAACACTGAAGCTTTCTTT. V gene TRBV27 combines with J gene TRBJ1-1; 9 bases fit TRBD1. Germline loops: CDR1 MNHEY, CDR2 SMNVEV (reference sequence). The trim removed 9 bases at V and 1 base at J, leaving 3 bases unmatched. The CDR3 extends over 13 amino acids.